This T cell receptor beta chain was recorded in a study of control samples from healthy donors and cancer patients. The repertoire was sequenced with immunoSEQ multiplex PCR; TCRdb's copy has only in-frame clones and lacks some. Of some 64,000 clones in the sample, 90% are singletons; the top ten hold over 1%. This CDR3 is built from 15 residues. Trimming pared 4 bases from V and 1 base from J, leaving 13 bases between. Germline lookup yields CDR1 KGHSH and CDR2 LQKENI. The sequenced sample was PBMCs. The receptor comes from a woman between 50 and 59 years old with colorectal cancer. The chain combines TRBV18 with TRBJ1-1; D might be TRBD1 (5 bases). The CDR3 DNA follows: TGTGCCAGCTCACGGGAGGGGCCGGGGAACACTGAAGCTTTCTTT. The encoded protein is CASSREGPGNTEAFF.